What follows are 32 T cell receptor beta chains derived from one specimen sequenced in a study of T-cell memory formation after mild COVID-19. TCRdb redid the calling of the 5' RACE reads with MiXCR, one entry per CDR3 protein. The sample contains about 39,000 distinct CDR3 sequences, 6% to 6.5% of which appear only once. The specimen sequenced was PBMCs or a T cell subset sorted from them (not recorded which). The receptors shown here come from an adult who had mild COVID-19 (a few samples of this study predate the infection). Cell type and time point are not known.

This clonotype was recorded at least ten times. The chain uses TRBV30 and TRBJ1-5; 11 bases agree with TRBD1. The CDR3 spans 15 residues. Trimming at V came to 3 bases and at J to 7 bases, leaving 8 bases not matched to a gene. CDR1 and CDR2 (germline): GTSNPN, SVGIG (reference sequence). The CDR3 region is CAWSPGTGGGQPQHF. The CDR3 DNA is TGTGCCTGGAGCCCCGGGACAGGGGGAGGACAGCCCCAGCATTTT.

This clonotype showed up just a few times. The V call is TRBV4-1, the J call TRBJ2-4; 8 nucleotides match TRBD2. CDR1 is MGHRA and CDR2 is YSYEKL in the germline V gene. CDR3 length: 17 residues. The V gene end was trimmed by 2 bases and the J gene end by 5 bases; junction bases not matched to a gene: 11. CDR3 bases: TGCGCCAGCAGCCAAATCCGGCGGGGGGTGGGGGAAAACATTCAGTACTTC. Translation: CASSQIRRGVGENIQYF.

This clonotype was observed many times. This chain joins TRBV12-3 or TRBV12-4 and TRBJ2-7; weak D call: TRBD1 (6 bases). Trimming cost V 6 bases and J 2 bases, with 17 bases left between them. The CDR3 totals 15 residues. Written as DNA, the CDR3 is TGTGCCAGCAGCCTCTATTCGACAGGAGCCTACGAGCAGTACTTC. Translating it yields CASSLYSTGAYEQYF.

The chain couples TRBV2 to TRBJ1-2; 8 bases match TRBD1. V trimming: 7 bases; J trimming: 3 bases; junction bases outside the gene matches: 10. The CDR3 is 15 amino acids. CDR1 is SNHLY and CDR2 is FYNNEI in the germline V gene. CDR3 coding DNA: TGTGCCAGCAAGGATCGGGCCAGGGGGCACTATGGCTACACCTTC. This sequence encodes CASKDRARGHYGYTF. Drawing the rest from reference TRBV2 and TRBJ1-2, the complete variable domain is EPEVTQTPSHQVTQMGQEVILRCVPISNHLYFYWYRQILGQKVEFLVSFYNNEISEKSEIFDDQFSVERPDGSNFTLKIRSTKLEDSAMYFCASKDRARGHYGYTFGSGTRLTVV.

This clonotype was found many times. The CDR3 bases are TGTGCCAGCAGTTTAGGGACAGGGGCCCGCAACGAGCAGTACTTC. As protein: CASSLGTGARNEQYF. The rearrangement uses TRBV12-3 or TRBV12-4 and TRBJ2-7; 9 bases map to TRBD1. V lost 1 base to trimming and J lost 5 bases; unmatched junction nucleotides: 6. There are 15 residues in the CDR3.

A few counts support this clonotype. The chain combines TRBV18 with TRBJ1-1, with D unclear. V dropped 3 bases and J dropped 2 bases, with 7 bases sitting between them. CDR1 KGHSH and CDR2 LQKENI come from the germline V gene. The CDR3 has 13 residues. The CDR3 region is CASSPAANTEAFF. In nucleotides, the CDR3 is TGTGCCAGCTCACCTGCAGCTAACACTGAAGCTTTCTTT.

The J gene is TRBJ1-4, the V gene TRBV7-9, with D possibly TRBD1 on 6 matching bases. Trimming removed 3 bases at V and 2 bases at J, with 13 bases between. This CDR3 has 16 amino acids. Germline V gene data show CDR1 as SEHNR and CDR2 as FQNEAQ (reference sequence). The CDR3 nucleotides are TGTGCCAGCAGCTTGGGATCGGGGGGCACTAATGAAAAACTGTTTTTT. Its translation: CASSLGSGGTNEKLFF.

Ten or more counts support this clonotype. The chain couples TRBV27 to TRBJ2-3; 8 bases align to TRBD2. Germline-derived CDR1 and CDR2 are MNHEY and SMNVEV (reference sequence). V shed 4 bases and J 2 bases; nucleotides not matched to a gene: 17. The CDR3 sequence is 19 residues long. DNA of the CDR3: TGTGCCAGCAGTTCCAGAGCGGGAGCATCCTCCCTAGACACAGATACGCAGTATTTT. Translating it yields CASSSRAGASSLDTDTQYF.

This clonotype was seen a handful of times. The rearrangement joins TRBV5-1 to TRBJ1-6; TRBD1 agrees at 7 bases. From germline, CDR1 is SGHRS and CDR2 YFSETQ. The CDR3 is 15 amino acids. V lost 0 bases, J lost 9 bases, and 6 bases stayed unmatched. CDR3 amino acids: CASSLGQGFGSPLHF. The CDR3 nucleotides are TGCGCCAGCAGCTTGGGACAGGGTTTTGGTTCACCCCTCCACTTT.

This clonotype was seen repeatedly, ten times or more. This rearrangement joins TRBV6-5 to TRBJ2-5; D might be TRBD1 (6 bases). The CDR3 extends over 13 amino acids. V lost 4 bases to trimming and J lost 1 base, with 7 bases between them. The V gene's germline CDR1 is MNHEY and CDR2 SVGAGI. DNA of the CDR3: TGTGCCAGCAGTTTGGACAGCCAAGAGACCCAGTACTTC. This codes for CASSLDSQETQYF.

The genes are TRBV7-9 and TRBJ2-2; TRBD1 matches 9 bases. Germline values: CDR1 SEHNR, CDR2 FQNEAQ (reference sequence). There are 16 residues in the CDR3. The V segment lost 3 bases and the J segment 4 bases; nucleotides outside the gene matches: 6. CDR3 coding DNA: TGTGCCAGCAGCTTGGGACAGGGACGTGGCACCGGGGAGCTGTTTTTT. The encoded protein is CASSLGQGRGTGELFF.

The chain is built from TRBV5-1 and TRBJ1-3, with 7 bases lining up with TRBD1. This CDR3 is built from 16 residues. The ends lost 0 bases at V and 3 bases at J; junction bases unmatched: 6. Germline V CDR1 and CDR2: SGHRS, YFSETQ. The CDR3 DNA sequence: TGCGCCAGCAGCTTGGACAGGGGAGGAGGTGGAAACACCATATATTTT. Translating it yields CASSLDRGGGGNTIYF. The full variable domain, rest sourced from reference TRBV5-1 and TRBJ1-3, is KAGVTQTPRYLIKTRGQQVTLSCSPISGHRSVSWYQQTPGQGLQFLFEYFSETQRNKGNFPGRFSGRQFSNSRSEMNVSTLELGDSALYLCASSLDRGGGGNTIYFGEGSWLTVV.

This clonotype has ten or more counts. The gene calls are TRBV4-3 and TRBJ2-7; D not certain. The ends were cut back, 3 bases at V and 2 bases at J, with 14 bases in the middle. Germline CDR1 reads LGHNA; CDR2 reads YSLEER. The CDR3 is 15 residues long. CDR3 sequence reads: CASSQPGPGPYEQYF. Here the CDR3 DNA reads TGCGCCAGCAGCCAGCCGGGCCCCGGCCCCTACGAGCAGTACTTC.

The chain recombines TRBV30 with TRBJ2-5, with TRBD1 identical over 8 bases. Germline V gene lookup returns CDR1 GTSNPN and CDR2 SVGIG (reference sequence). The CDR3 runs 14 residues. Trimming cost V 2 bases and J 5 bases; bases outside gene matches: 7. CDR3 nucleotides: TGTGCCTGGAGTCGACAGGGGAGTAAGGAGACCCAGTACTTC. It yields the protein CAWSRQGSKETQYF.

This clonotype has ten or more counts. The chain uses TRBV7-2 and TRBJ2-2; D remains ambiguous. V dropped 8 bases and J dropped 8 bases, with 15 bases sitting between them. This CDR3 contains 13 residues. Per germline, CDR1 SGHTA and CDR2 FQGNSA. The CDR3: CASHPRGPGELFF. The CDR3 coding sequence is TGTGCCAGCCACCCGCGTGGACCGGGGGAGCTGTTTTTT.

The chain combines TRBV30 with TRBJ2-7; 8 bases agree with TRBD2. This CDR3 comprises 16 residues. J lost 5 bases, V lost 1 base, and 13 bases had no gene match. Germline lookup yields CDR1 GTSNPN and CDR2 SVGIG (reference sequence). The CDR3 spells CAWSAQRGLVRNEQYF. In nucleotides, the CDR3 is TGTGCCTGGAGTGCTCAAAGGGGACTAGTACGAAACGAGCAGTACTTC. Full variable domain (outside the CDR3, taken from reference TRBV30 and TRBJ2-7): SQTIHQWPATLVQPVGSPLSLECTVEGTSNPNLYWYRQAAGRGLQLLFYSVGIGQISSEVPQNLSASRPQDRQFILSSKKLLLSDSGFYLCAWSAQRGLVRNEQYFGPGTRLTVT.

In this sample, this clonotype turned up a few times. This chain uses TRBV12-3 or TRBV12-4 with TRBJ1-1, with D maybe TRBD1 (5 bases). V lost 0 bases, J lost 2 bases, and 10 bases lay in between. The CDR3 has 15 amino acids. In DNA, the CDR3 is TGTGCCAGCAGTTTAGCCGTCGGGGCCAACACTGAAGCTTTCTTT. It specifies CASSLAVGANTEAFF.

This clonotype was recorded many times. V is TRBV20-1 and J is TRBJ2-7; possible D gene TRBD2, 6 bases. Germline V gene data show CDR1 as DFQATT and CDR2 as SNEGSKA (reference sequence). This CDR3 spans 13 amino acids. CDR3 nucleotides: TGCAGGGCGGGATCCAGGGACTCCTACGAGCAGTACTTC. It is translated as CRAGSRDSYEQYF.

This clonotype has more than one count but fewer than ten. The chain links TRBV9 to TRBJ1-2; D may be TRBD1 (5 bases). Between the trimmed V and J ends, which lost 2 bases and 2 bases, there was a span of 10 bases. The CDR3 runs to 14 residues. The germline CDR1 and CDR2 sequences are SGDLS and YYNGEE. The chain's CDR3 is CASSVQTANYGYTF. The CDR3 region has the DNA TGTGCCAGCAGCGTCCAGACAGCCAACTATGGCTACACCTTC.

This clonotype was seen at least ten times. This chain links TRBV14 with TRBJ2-2, with D perhaps matching TRBD1 (5 bases). Trimming shortened V by 0 bases and J by 5 bases, and 10 bases separated the two germline ends. The length of the CDR3 is 15 residues. Per germline, CDR1 SGHDN and CDR2 FVKESK. CDR3 region: CASSQDPGKTGELFF. The CDR3 DNA reads as TGTGCCAGCAGCCAAGATCCAGGGAAAACCGGGGAGCTGTTTTTT. The full variable domain, in which reference TRBV14 and TRBJ2-2 provide the parts outside the CDR3, is EAGVTQFPSHSVIEKGQTVTLRCDPISGHDNLYWYRRVMGKEIKFLLHFVKESKQDESGMPNNRFLAERTGGTYSTLKVQPAELEDSGVYFCASSQDPGKTGELFFGEGSRLTVL.

This clonotype has at least ten counts. This rearrangement joins TRBV12-3 or TRBV12-4 to TRBJ2-2, with unresolved D. V lost 3 bases to trimming and J lost 6 bases, with 8 bases between them. The CDR3 runs to 13 residues. This chain's CDR3 is CASSLAGPGELFF. Here the CDR3 DNA reads TGTGCCAGCAGTTTGGCAGGCCCCGGGGAGCTGTTTTTT.

V usage is TRBV5-1 and J usage is TRBJ1-2, with 7 bases aligning to TRBD1. There are 15 residues in the CDR3. CDR1 is SGHRS and CDR2 is YFSETQ in the germline V gene. Trimming removed 0 bases from V and 2 bases from J; junction bases left unmatched: 4. The CDR3 DNA is TGCGCCAGCAGCTTGGCCGCACAGGGGAACTATGGCTACACCTTC. Its translation is CASSLAAQGNYGYTF.

This clonotype was recorded a few times. The chain is built from TRBV12-5 and TRBJ1-4, with D maybe TRBD1 (5 bases). From germline, CDR1 is LGHNT and CDR2 FRNRAP. The length of the CDR3 is 16 residues. V was cut by 0 bases and J by 7 bases, with 15 bases left in between. In nucleotides, the CDR3 is TGTGCTAGTGGTTTGGTATTTGGACACTGGAGTGAAAAACTGTTTTTT. Its translation is CASGLVFGHWSEKLFF.

There are many counts of this clonotype. CDR3 region: CASSEDRGGWETQYF. CDR3 coding DNA: TGTGCCAGCAGTGAAGACAGGGGAGGATGGGAGACCCAGTACTTC. The chain links TRBV2 to TRBJ2-5; D may be TRBD1 (7 bases). Germline CDR1 SNHLY, CDR2 FYNNEI. This CDR3 has 15 residues. V was shortened by 1 base and J by 5 bases, with 14 bases between the two germline ends.

The sample holds many counts of this clonotype. The chain joins TRBV5-1 to TRBJ2-5, with no clear D. The CDR3 loop spans 14 amino acids. In germline, CDR1 is SGHRS, CDR2 YFSETQ. Trimming cost V 0 bases and J 2 bases, with 8 bases left between them. For the CDR3, the DNA is TGCGCCAGCAGCTTGGCCCCTACTCAAGAGACCCAGTACTTC. Its protein is CASSLAPTQETQYF.

This clonotype was picked up a small number of times. This sequence joins TRBV19 and TRBJ2-6; 7 nucleotides match TRBD1. Germline CDR1 LNHDA, CDR2 SQIVND (reference sequence). This CDR3 spans 15 amino acids. Unmatched junction bases numbered 3, after V lost 3 bases and J lost 4 bases. The CDR3 nucleotides read TGTGCCAGTAGTATGACAGGGAGCGGGGCCAACGTCCTGACTTTC. The encoded protein is CASSMTGSGANVLTF.

The chain is built from TRBV6-9 and TRBJ2-5; possibly TRBD1 for D (5 bases). The V end was cut by 7 bases, the J end by 1 base, with 10 bases between. CDR1 MNHGY and CDR2 SVAAGI come from the germline V gene. The CDR3 length is 13 residues. The CDR3 DNA follows: TGTGCCAGCATAACGACAGCCCAAGAGACCCAGTACTTC. This translates into CASITTAQETQYF.

In the case of this clonotype: One base away lies a much larger clone, so this may be a sequencing read error. The chain carries TRBV10-3 and TRBJ2-3; D possibly matches TRBD1 or TRBD2 (5 bases each). The CDR3 contains 13 residues. Germline CDR1 and CDR2: ENHRY and SYGVKD. The CDR3 region has the DNA TGTGCCATCAGTCCGACTATGACAGATAAGCAGTATTTT. Protein: CAISPTMTDKQYF.

V usage is TRBV7-9 and J usage is TRBJ2-3; D gene unclear. V lost 6 bases, J lost 7 bases, and 8 bases lay in between. The CDR3 consists of 11 residues. Germline CDR1 reads SEHNR; CDR2 reads FQNEAQ (reference sequence). CDR3 in amino acids: CASRILHTQYF. CDR3 in DNA: TGTGCCAGCAGGATTCTACATACGCAGTATTTT. Looking up the rest from reference TRBV7-9 and TRBJ2-3 gives the full variable domain: DTGVSQNPRHKITKRGQNVTFRCDPISEHNRLYWYRQTLGQGPEFLTYFQNEAQLEKSRLLSDRFSAERPKGSFSTLEIQRTEQGDSAMYLCASRILHTQYFGPGTRLTVL.

This clonotype was seen many times. The chain is built from TRBV27 and TRBJ2-1, with 7 bases that match TRBD2. V lost 3 bases and J lost 0; bases outside the gene matches: 5. CDR3 length: 16 amino acids. Germline V CDR1 and CDR2: MNHEY, SMNVEV (reference sequence). This chain's CDR3 is CASSFPAGLSYNEQFF. In DNA, the CDR3 is TGTGCCAGCAGTTTCCCAGCGGGGCTCTCCTACAATGAGCAGTTCTTC.

This chain links TRBV18 with TRBJ1-2; TRBD1 might be the D (5 bases). V was trimmed by 3 bases and J by 4 bases, leaving 18 bases between them. CDR1 is KGHSH and CDR2 is LQKENI in the germline V gene. CDR3 size: 16 residues. The CDR3 sequence is CASSPYAARGSYGYTF. The CDR3 coding sequence is TGTGCCAGCTCACCGTACGCGGCTCGGGGGTCCTATGGCTACACCTTC.

This clonotype was seen a few times. The chain uses TRBV20-1 and TRBJ1-2; 8 positions agree with TRBD1. Germline V gene lookup returns CDR1 DFQATT and CDR2 SNEGSKA (reference sequence). With V trimmed by 6 bases and J by 7 bases, 7 bases remained unmatched. CDR3 size: 12 residues. In nucleotides, the CDR3 is TGCAGTGCGAGCAGGGGGCAGGGTGGCTACACCTTC. Translation gives CSASRGQGGYTF.